This T cell receptor beta chain was recovered during a study of T cell responses to AZD1222 COVID-19 vaccine. A remark on this clone: Its antigen is not known.

Study conclusions and caveats: Of spike-specific TCRs, nearly half reportedly target regions left unmutated in variants. Donors, mostly white British, included more females; clonal diversity was possibly underestimated. Repertoires in all cases were sampled only once the peak T cell response had passed. Rises in breadth and depth of Spike-specific TCRs came after two AZD1222 doses.

The V gene end was trimmed by 0 bases and the J gene end by 7 bases; junction bases not matched to a gene: 6. Germline V lookup: CDR1 SGHRS, CDR2 YFSETQ. The CDR3 has 15 residues. Measured with immunoSEQ multiplex PCR; TCRdb has only the in-frame clones, and not every one. The sample holds around 150,000 clones, under 95% seen once. The material was peripheral blood, obtained 28 days after the second AZD1222 dose. This clonotype originated in an adult who received the AZD1222 COVID-19 vaccine. The chain uses TRBV5-1 and TRBJ2-7; 11 positions agree with TRBD2. Written as DNA, the CDR3 is TGCGCCAGCAGCTTGGCGCCTAGCGGGGGGCGGGAGCAGTACTTC. It encodes CASSLAPSGGREQYF.